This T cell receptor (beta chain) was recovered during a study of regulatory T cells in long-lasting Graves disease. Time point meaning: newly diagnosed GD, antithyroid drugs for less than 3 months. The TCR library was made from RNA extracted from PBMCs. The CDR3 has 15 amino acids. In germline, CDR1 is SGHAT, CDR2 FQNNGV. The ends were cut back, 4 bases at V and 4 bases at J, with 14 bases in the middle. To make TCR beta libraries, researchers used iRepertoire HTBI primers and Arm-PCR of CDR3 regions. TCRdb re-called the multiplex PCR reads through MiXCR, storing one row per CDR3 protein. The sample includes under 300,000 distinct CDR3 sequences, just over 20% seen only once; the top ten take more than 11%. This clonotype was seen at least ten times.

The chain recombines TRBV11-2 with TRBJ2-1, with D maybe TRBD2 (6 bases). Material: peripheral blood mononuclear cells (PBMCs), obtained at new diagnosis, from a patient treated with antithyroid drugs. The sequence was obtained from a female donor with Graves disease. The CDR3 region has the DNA TGTGCCAGCAGCTCCCTCCGACTAGATTACAATGAGCAGTTCTTC. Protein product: CASSSLRLDYNEQFF.